This entry features one T cell receptor beta chain sequence. Its binding antigen is unknown. There are no base qualities to consult, and no much larger clone falls within one base. TCRbeta CDR3 regions were amplified from genomic DNA using the immunoSEQ Assay, a bias-controlled multiplex PCR. The authors processed their data as follows. The number of nucleated cells in each sample was estimated by amplification of reference gene primers within the assay. To quantify the absolute abundance of each unique TCRbeta CDR3 rearrangement, sequence reads were collapsed and filtered. For each sample, productive Simpson clonality was calculated by taking the square root of Simpson's diversity index across productive rearrangements. TCRdb retrieved this table from immuneACCESS and kept in-frame rearrangements only. Not all clones are present; in checked studies, unresolved V genes account for under half, and no reason is known for the remainder. The D gene and trimming were derived from the DNA, and the V and J assignments and clone size from that table. The sample table holds about 190,000 clones, of which around four fifths were seen once. The top ten constitute 5.2% of the sample.

This record comes from a study of blood T cell repertoires in COVID-19 (TCRdb year 2020). Background for the entire study: Collaborator samples came from the United States, Italy and Spain and covered acute and convalescent phases of COVID-19. The material from the prospective study consisted of cDNA or gDNA derived from T cells, B-cell-depleted T cells, or PBMCs. Subjects who had been exposed to COVID-19, were actively infected with it, or had recovered from it provided the deeply sampled blood TCRbeta repertoires that made up the dataset. The repertoires were released in a freely available public database meant as a resource for research on the immune response to SARS-CoV-2. Samples came from the ongoing ImmuneRACE study (first 160 participants) plus 1,254 subjects from 6 global collaborators. Sample metadata almost always included a de-identified subject ID, COVID-19 status, age in years and sex. HLA class I and class II types, where available, came from metadata supplied by the sample provider rather than from assay-based typing. Findings and caveats that apply to the study as a whole: The quantity of clinical and demographic metadata differed by source and by participant and was supplied without curation.

The CDR3 has 17 amino acids, counting the end cysteine and phenylalanine. The kept DNA is CDR3 alone, 51 bases in frame from the first base. The germline V end is reduced by 2 bases and the J end by 4 bases; junction bases left unmatched: 9. From the germline V gene (reference sequence), CDR1 is LGHDT and CDR2 is YNNKEL. The collaborating institutions used their own protocols to collect whole blood in K2EDTA tubes. For TCRbeta analysis, collaborator samples were shipped as frozen whole blood, as isolated PBMCs, or as DNA extracted from either sample type. The sequenced material came from peripheral blood. The chain is made from TRBV3-1 (or the pseudogene TRBV3-2) and TRBJ2-7; 12 middle bases align to TRBD2. The receptor's source is a young woman with acute or convalescent COVID-19. The bases are TGTGCCAGCAGCCAACCCCTGACTAGCGGGAGTACGTACGAGCAGTACTTC. Protein translation: CASSQPLTSGSTYEQYF.